This T cell receptor (beta chain) emerged from a study of T cell repertoires in cytomegalovirus infection. This clonotype has a handful of counts. The CDR3 is made up of 14 amino acids. J gave up 0 bases and V 4 bases, and 3 bases lay outside the gene matches. Germline V gene data show CDR1 as LNHDA and CDR2 as SQIVND (reference sequence). One entry per CDR3 protein results from TCRdb running MiXCR on the reads. The sample records about 310,000 distinct CDR3 sequences, about 17% being singletons. This TCR derives from a human donor in good health (CMV status not recorded). Some clones in this sample may be carry-over from other donors' samples. V gene TRBV19 combines with J gene TRBJ2-7, with 7 bases aligning to TRBD1. Sequencing was performed on PBMCs. CDR3 DNA: TGTGCCAGTAGTACCCGACAGGGCTCCTACGAGCAGTACTTC. This gives the protein CASSTRQGSYEQYF. Full variable domain (rest looked up from reference TRBV19 and TRBJ2-7): DGGITQSPKYLFRKEGQNVTLSCEQNLNHDAMYWYRQDPGQGLRLIYYSQIVNDFQKGDIAEGYSVSREKKESFPLTVTSAQKNPTAFYLCASSTRQGSYEQYFGPGTRLTVT.